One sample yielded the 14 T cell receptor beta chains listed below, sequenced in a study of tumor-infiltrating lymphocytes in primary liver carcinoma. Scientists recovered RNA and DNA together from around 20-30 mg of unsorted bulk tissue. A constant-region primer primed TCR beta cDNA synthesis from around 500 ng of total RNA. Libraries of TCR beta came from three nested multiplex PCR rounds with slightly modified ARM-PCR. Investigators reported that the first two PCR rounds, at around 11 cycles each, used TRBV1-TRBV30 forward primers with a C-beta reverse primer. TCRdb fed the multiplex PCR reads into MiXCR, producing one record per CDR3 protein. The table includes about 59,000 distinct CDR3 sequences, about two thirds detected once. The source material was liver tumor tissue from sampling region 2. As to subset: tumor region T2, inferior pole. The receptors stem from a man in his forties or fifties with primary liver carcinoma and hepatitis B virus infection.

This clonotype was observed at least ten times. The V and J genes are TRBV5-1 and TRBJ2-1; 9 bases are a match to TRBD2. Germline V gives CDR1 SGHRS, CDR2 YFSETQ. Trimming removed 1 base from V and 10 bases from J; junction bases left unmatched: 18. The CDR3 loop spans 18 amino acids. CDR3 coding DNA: TGCGCCAGCAGCTTGTTAGACACAAGCGGGAGGACGCCTTCCGAGCAGTTCTTC. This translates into CASSLLDTSGRTPSEQFF. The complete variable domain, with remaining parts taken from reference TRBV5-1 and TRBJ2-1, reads KAGVTQTPRYLIKTRGQQVTLSCSPISGHRSVSWYQQTPGQGLQFLFEYFSETQRNKGNFPGRFSGRQFSNSRSEMNVSTLELGDSALYLCASSLLDTSGRTPSEQFFGPGTRLTVL.

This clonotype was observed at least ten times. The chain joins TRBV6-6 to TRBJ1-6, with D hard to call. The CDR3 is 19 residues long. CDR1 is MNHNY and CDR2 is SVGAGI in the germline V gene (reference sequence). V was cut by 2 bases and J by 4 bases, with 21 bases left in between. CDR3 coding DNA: TGTGCCAGCAGTTACCCCAGAGGAGACGGAAGACATTATAATTCACCCCTCCACTTT. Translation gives CASSYPRGDGRHYNSPLHF.

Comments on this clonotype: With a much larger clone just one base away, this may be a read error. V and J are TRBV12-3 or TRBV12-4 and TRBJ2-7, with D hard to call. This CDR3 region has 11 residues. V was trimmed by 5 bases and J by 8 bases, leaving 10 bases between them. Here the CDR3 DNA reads TGTGCCAGCAGTCAGTCTCTGAAGCAGTACTTC. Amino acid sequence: CASSQSLKQYF.

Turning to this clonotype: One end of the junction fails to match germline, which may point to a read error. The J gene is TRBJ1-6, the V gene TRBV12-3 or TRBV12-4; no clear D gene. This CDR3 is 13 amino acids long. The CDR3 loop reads CASSLAPGSLLHF. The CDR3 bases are TGTGCCAGTAGTTTAGCGCCCGGTTCACTCCTCCACTTT.

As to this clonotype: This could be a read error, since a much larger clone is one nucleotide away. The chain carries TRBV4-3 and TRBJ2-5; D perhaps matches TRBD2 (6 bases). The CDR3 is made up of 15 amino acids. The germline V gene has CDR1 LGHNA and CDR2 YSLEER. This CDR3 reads CASNQEGLPSETQYF. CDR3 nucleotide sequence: TGCGCCAGCAACCAAGAGGGACTGCCGTCTGAGACCCAGTACTTC.

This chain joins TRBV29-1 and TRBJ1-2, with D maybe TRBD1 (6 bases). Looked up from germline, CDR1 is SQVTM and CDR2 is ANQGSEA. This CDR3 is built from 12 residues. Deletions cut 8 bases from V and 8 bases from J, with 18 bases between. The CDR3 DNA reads TGCAGCATTGCGAGACAGGCGGGAGGCTACACCTTC. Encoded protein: CSIARQAGGYTF.

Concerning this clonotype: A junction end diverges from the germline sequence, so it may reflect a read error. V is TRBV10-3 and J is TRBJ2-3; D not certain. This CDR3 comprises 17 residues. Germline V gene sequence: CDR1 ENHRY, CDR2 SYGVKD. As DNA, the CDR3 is TGTGCCATCAGTGAGTCCAAGAGTAACCATCTGATAGATACGCAATATTTT. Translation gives CAISESKSNHLIDTQYF.

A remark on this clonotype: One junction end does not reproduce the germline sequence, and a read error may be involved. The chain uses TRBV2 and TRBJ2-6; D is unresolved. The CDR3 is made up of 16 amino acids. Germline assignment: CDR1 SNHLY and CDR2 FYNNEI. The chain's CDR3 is CASANRAPSGVNVLTF. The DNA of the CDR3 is TGTGCCAGTGCTAATAGGGCCCCCTCTGGGGTCAACGTCCTGACTTTC.

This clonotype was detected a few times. CDR3 residues: CASSDGRGRNTF. The CDR3 DNA follows: TGTGCCAGCAGTGATGGCAGGGGGCGGAACACCTTC. The rearrangement links TRBV6-1 to TRBJ1-2, with 8 bases aligning to TRBD1. Germline V lookup: CDR1 MNHNS, CDR2 SASEGT. The J segment lost 12 bases and the V segment lost 3 bases, leaving 6 bases of the junction unmatched. The CDR3 covers 12 residues.

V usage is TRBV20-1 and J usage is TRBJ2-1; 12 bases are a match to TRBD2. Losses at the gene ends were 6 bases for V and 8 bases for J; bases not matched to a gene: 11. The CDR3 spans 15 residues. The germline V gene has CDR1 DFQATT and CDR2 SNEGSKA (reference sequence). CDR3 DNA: TGCAGTGCAGAGACTACTAGCGGGAGGAACTATGAGCAGTTCTTC. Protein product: CSAETTSGRNYEQFF.

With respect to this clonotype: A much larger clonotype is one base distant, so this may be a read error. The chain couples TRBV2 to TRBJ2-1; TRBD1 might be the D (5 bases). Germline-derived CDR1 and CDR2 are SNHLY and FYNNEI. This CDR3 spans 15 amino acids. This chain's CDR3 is CASSQDKSSYNEQLF. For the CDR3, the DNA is TGTGCCAGTAGTCAGGACAAAAGCTCCTACAATGAGCAGTTATTC. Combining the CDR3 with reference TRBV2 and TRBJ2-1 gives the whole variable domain EPEVTQTPSHQVTQMGQEVILRCVPISNHLYFYWYRQILGQKVEFLVSFYNNEISEKSEIFDDQFSVERPDGSNFTLKIRSTKLEDSAMYFCASSQDKSSYNEQLFGPGTRLTVL.

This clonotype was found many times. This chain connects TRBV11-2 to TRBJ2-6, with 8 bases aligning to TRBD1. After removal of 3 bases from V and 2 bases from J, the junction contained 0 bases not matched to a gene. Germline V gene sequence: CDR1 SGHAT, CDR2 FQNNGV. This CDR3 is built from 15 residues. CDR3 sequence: CASSLDRAGANVLTF. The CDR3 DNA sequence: TGTGCCAGCAGCTTGGACAGGGCTGGGGCCAACGTCCTGACTTTC. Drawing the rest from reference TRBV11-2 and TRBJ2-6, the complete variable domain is EAGVAQSPRYKIIEKRQSVAFWCNPISGHATLYWYQQILGQGPKLLIQFQNNGVVDDSQLPKDRFSAERLKGVDSTLKIQPAKLEDSAVYLCASSLDRAGANVLTFGAGSRLTVL.

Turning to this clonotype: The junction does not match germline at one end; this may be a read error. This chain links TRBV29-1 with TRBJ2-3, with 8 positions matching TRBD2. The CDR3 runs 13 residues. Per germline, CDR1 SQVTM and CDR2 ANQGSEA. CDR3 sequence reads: CSARGGGTDMQHF. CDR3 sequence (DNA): TGCAGCGCCCGGGGGGGTGGCACAGATATGCAACATTTT.

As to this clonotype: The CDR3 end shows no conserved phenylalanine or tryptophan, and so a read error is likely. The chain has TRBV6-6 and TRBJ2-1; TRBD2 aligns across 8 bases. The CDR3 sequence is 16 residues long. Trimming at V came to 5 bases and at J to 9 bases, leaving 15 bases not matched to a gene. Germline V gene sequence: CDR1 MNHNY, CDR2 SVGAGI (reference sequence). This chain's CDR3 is CASSPAPGLVFGEQFL. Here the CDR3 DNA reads TGTGCCAGCAGTCCAGCACCGGGACTAGTCTTTGGTGAGCAGTTCCTC.